Sequencing of this T cell receptor beta chain was carried out in a study of blood T cell repertoires in COVID-19. CDR3 size: 14 residues. The junction had 9 bases not matched to a gene; V was cut back by 3 bases and J by 8 bases. Germline V gene lookup returns CDR1 LNHDA and CDR2 SQIVND (reference sequence). As processed by the authors: Amplifying reference gene primers gave estimates of nucleated cell counts. Generated by immunoSEQ multiplex PCR, the TCRdb table keeps only in-frame clones and is missing some. That table furnishes V, J and clone size, whereas the DNA furnished D and trimming. The data contain about 110,000 clones, 65% to 80% of them singletons.

Sequencing was carried out using peripheral blood. The receptor's source is a woman between 70 and 85 years old with acute or convalescent COVID-19. The chain carries TRBV19 and TRBJ1-2; TRBD1 aligns across 7 bases. CDR3 DNA sequence: TGTGCCAGTAGTATCGGGACAGCCAAGAGAGGCTACACCTTC. Translated, it gives CASSIGTAKRGYTF. The full variable domain, in which reference TRBV19 and TRBJ1-2 provide the parts outside the CDR3, is DGGITQSPKYLFRKEGQNVTLSCEQNLNHDAMYWYRQDPGQGLRLIYYSQIVNDFQKGDIAEGYSVSREKKESFPLTVTSAQKNPTAFYLCASSIGTAKRGYTFGSGTRLTVV.